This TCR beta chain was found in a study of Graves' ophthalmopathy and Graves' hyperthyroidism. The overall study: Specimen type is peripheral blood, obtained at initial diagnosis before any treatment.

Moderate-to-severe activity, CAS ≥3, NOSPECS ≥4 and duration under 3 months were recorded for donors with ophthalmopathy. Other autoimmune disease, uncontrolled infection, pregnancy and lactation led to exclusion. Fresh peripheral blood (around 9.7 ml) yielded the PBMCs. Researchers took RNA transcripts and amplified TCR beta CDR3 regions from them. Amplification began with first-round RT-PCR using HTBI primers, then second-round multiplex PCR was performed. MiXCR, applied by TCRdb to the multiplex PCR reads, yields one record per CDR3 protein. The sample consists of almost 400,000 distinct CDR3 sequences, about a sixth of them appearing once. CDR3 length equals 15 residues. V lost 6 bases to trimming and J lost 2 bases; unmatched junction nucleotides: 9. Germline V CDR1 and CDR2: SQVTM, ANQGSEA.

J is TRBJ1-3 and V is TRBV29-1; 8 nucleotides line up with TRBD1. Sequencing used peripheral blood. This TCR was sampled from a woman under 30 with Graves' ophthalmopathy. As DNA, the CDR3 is TGCAGCGTATCAAACCAGGGGGCGCCTGGAAACACCATATATTTT. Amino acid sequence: CSVSNQGAPGNTIYF. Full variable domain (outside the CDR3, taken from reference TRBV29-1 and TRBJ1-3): SAVISQKPSRDICQRGTSLTIQCQVDSQVTMMFWYRQQPGQSLTLIATANQGSEATYESGFVIDKFPISRPNLTFSTLTVSNMSPEDSSIYLCSVSNQGAPGNTIYFGEGSWLTVV.